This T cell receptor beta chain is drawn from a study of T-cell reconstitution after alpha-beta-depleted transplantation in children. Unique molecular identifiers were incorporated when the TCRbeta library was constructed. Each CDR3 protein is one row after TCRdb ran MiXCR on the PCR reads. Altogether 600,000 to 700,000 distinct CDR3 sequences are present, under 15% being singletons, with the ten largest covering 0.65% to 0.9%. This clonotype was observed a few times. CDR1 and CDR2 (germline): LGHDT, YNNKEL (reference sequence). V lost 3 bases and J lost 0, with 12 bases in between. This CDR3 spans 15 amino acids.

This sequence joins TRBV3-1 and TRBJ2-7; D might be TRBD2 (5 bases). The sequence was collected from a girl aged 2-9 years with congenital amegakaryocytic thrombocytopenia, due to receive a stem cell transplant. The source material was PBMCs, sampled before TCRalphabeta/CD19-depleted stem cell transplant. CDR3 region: CASSQWLAGSYEQYF. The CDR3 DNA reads TGTGCCAGCAGCCAGTGGCTAGCCGGCTCCTACGAGCAGTACTTC.